This TCR beta chain was captured by sequencing in a study of cytomegalovirus exposure and HLA in healthy donors. Whole-study results and caveats: No immune exposure information besides CMV serostatus was available. Analysis was performed later, and it showed HLA-associated TCR beta chains to be more clonally expanded than equally common others.

PCR employed 60 Vbeta and 13 Jbeta primers. Clones were read by immunoSEQ multiplex PCR, and TCRdb kept only the in-frame ones, dropping some. The sample gives roughly 180,000 clones, around four fifths of which show up once; 1.3% is in the top ten. Regarding this clone: Its antigen is as yet unknown.

This CDR3 spans 15 amino acids. Germline CDR1 reads KGHSH; CDR2 reads LQKENI. After removal of 3 bases from V and 9 bases from J, the junction contained 7 bases not matched to a gene. The clonotype was recovered from a man aged 25 to 45 in good health and CMV-seronegative. The V gene is TRBV18, the J gene TRBJ2-1; TRBD1 aligns across 11 bases. Source material: PBMCs. This chain's CDR3 is CASSPGQGGTSEQFF. CDR3 DNA: TGTGCCAGCTCACCGGGACAGGGGGGTACTAGTGAGCAGTTCTTC. Full variable domain (missing parts from reference TRBV18 and TRBJ2-1): NAGVMQNPRHLVRRRGQEARLRCSPMKGHSHVYWYRQLPEEGLKFMVYLQKENIIDESGMPKERFSAEFPKEGPSILRIQQVVRGDSAAYFCASSPGQGGTSEQFFGPGTRLTVL.